Below, 27 T cell receptor beta chains from the same sample are listed, as sequenced in a study of breast tumors, draining lymph nodes, adjacent tissues. Breast cancer patients provided tissue from their axillary draining lymph nodes. TCRdb reprocessed the multiplex PCR reads via MiXCR and lists one record per CDR3 protein. The data contain about 140,000 distinct CDR3 sequences, 30% to 35% of them seen just once; the ten biggest clones take up less than 2.5%. Sequenced sample: axillary lymph node tissue. The receptors were gathered from a female donor with breast cancer. Some clones in this sample may be carry-over from other donors' samples.

Many counts were recorded for this clonotype. V is TRBV7-2 and J is TRBJ1-2; D unclear. V shed 5 bases and J shed 4 bases, with 14 bases lying between them. Germline V gene data show CDR1 as SGHTA and CDR2 as FQGNSA. The CDR3 runs to 14 residues. In DNA form, the CDR3 reads TGTGCCAGCAGCATGACTCCCAATGCCTATGGCTACACCTTC. Translated, it gives CASSMTPNAYGYTF.

Many counts were recorded for this clonotype. DNA of the CDR3: TGTGCCAGCGATCGGCTAAATAATTCACCCCTCCACTTT. Protein sequence: CASDRLNNSPLHF. V gene TRBV7-9 combines with J gene TRBJ1-6; no clear D. The V and J ends lost 8 bases and 5 bases respectively, with 10 bases between them. CDR1 SEHNR and CDR2 FQNEAQ come from the germline V gene (reference sequence). This CDR3 comprises 13 residues. The variable domain in full, with the rest retrieved from reference TRBV7-9 and TRBJ1-6, is DTGVSQNPRHKITKRGQNVTFRCDPISEHNRLYWYRQTLGQGPEFLTYFQNEAQLEKSRLLSDRFSAERPKGSFSTLEIQRTEQGDSAMYLCASDRLNNSPLHFGNGTRLTVT.

This clonotype was seen ten or more times. The rearrangement uses TRBV7-2 and TRBJ1-3; D possibly corresponds to TRBD1 (6 bases). Germline loops: CDR1 SGHTA, CDR2 FQGNSA. The CDR3 is made up of 19 amino acids. Trimming shortened V by 5 bases and J by 0 bases, and 23 bases separated the two germline ends. The CDR3 nucleotides read TGTGCCAGCAGCCCCTTGTTCGGGGGCGTAATAAGCTCTGGAAACACCATATATTTT. Translating it yields CASSPLFGGVISSGNTIYF.

The V and J genes are TRBV4-2 and TRBJ1-6, with TRBD1 matching over 9 bases. Germline CDR1 is LGHNA and CDR2 is YNFKEQ. The CDR3 runs to 15 residues. The V gene end was trimmed by 8 bases and the J gene end by 7 bases; junction bases not matched to a gene: 9. The CDR3 DNA reads as TGTGCCAGCTTGGCGGGGACAGGGACGAATTCACCCCTCCACTTT. Residues: CASLAGTGTNSPLHF.

This clonotype was detected only a few times. The chain recombines TRBV12-3 or TRBV12-4 with TRBJ2-1; no definite D call. The V and J ends lost 6 bases and 10 bases respectively, with 7 bases between them. This CDR3 comprises 10 residues. CDR3 loop: CASSLGEQFF. In DNA, the CDR3 is TGTGCCAGCAGCCTGGGGGAGCAGTTCTTC.

This clonotype was seen only a few times. V is TRBV3-1 and J is TRBJ1-1; D not resolved. V gave up 0 bases and J gave up 1 base, with 6 bases separating them. The CDR3 extends over 14 amino acids. From germline, CDR1 is LGHDT and CDR2 YNNKEL (reference sequence). The CDR3 loop reads CASSQDRRNTEAFF. Here the CDR3 DNA reads TGTGCCAGCAGCCAAGATCGTCGGAACACTGAAGCTTTCTTT.

This clonotype appeared many times. CDR3 region: CASSLRQGTGSVEQYF. The CDR3 DNA reads as TGTGCCAGCAGCTTAAGGCAAGGGACAGGGTCGGTCGAGCAGTACTTC. The genes are TRBV11-2 and TRBJ2-7; TRBD1 aligns across 9 bases. Trimming took 2 bases from V and 6 from J; bases not matched to a gene: 11. The CDR3 is 16 amino acids. Germline assignment: CDR1 SGHAT and CDR2 FQNNGV.

This clonotype was seen repeatedly, ten times or more. This chain links TRBV7-3 with TRBJ2-3, with D possibly matching TRBD2 (5 bases). V lost 5 bases and J lost 3, with 15 bases in between. Germline V CDR1 and CDR2: SGHTA, FQGTGA. The CDR3 consists of 15 residues. The DNA of the CDR3 is TGTGCCAGCAGCCGACGGGGTCGGGCGACAGATACGCAGTATTTT. Encoded protein: CASSRRGRATDTQYF.

This clonotype was found many times. This chain connects TRBV6-6 to TRBJ2-1; 15 bases fit TRBD2. Trimming cost V 5 bases and J 5 bases; bases outside gene matches: 7. The CDR3 totals 17 residues. Looked up from germline, CDR1 is MNHNY and CDR2 is SVGAGI (reference sequence). The CDR3 sequence: CASSHGGTSGGNNEQFF. The CDR3 nucleotides read TGTGCCAGCAGTCACGGGGGGACTAGCGGGGGGAACAATGAGCAGTTCTTC.

This clonotype was recorded many times. The chain is built from TRBV20-1 and TRBJ1-2; D remains unclear. V was trimmed by 5 bases and J by 2 bases, leaving 18 bases between them. The CDR3 sequence is 15 residues long. CDR1 is DFQATT and CDR2 is SNEGSKA in the germline V gene (reference sequence). Here the CDR3 reads CSAPGDNTLNYGYTF. The CDR3 coding sequence is TGCAGTGCTCCAGGAGATAATACACTAAACTATGGCTACACCTTC.

This chain links TRBV2 with TRBJ1-1; 8 bases map to TRBD1. The J segment lost 10 bases and the V segment lost 8 bases, leaving 9 bases of the junction unmatched. Germline loops: CDR1 SNHLY, CDR2 FYNNEI. This CDR3 has 12 residues. This CDR3 reads CASGGQGMGAFF. CDR3 sequence (DNA): TGTGCCAGCGGAGGACAGGGAATGGGAGCTTTCTTT.

In this sample, this clonotype turned up many times. The chain couples TRBV7-6 to TRBJ2-3, with 8 bases lining up with TRBD2. Trimming cost V 4 bases and J 4 bases; bases outside gene matches: 7. This CDR3 has 15 amino acids. Germline CDR1 SGHVS, CDR2 FNYEAQ. The CDR3 is CASSYRGGVSDTQYF. CDR3 nucleotide sequence: TGTGCCAGCAGCTATCGGGGGGGAGTGTCAGATACGCAGTATTTT.

The sample holds many counts of this clonotype. The V call is TRBV20-1, the J call TRBJ2-1; a possible D gene is TRBD2 (7 bases). CDR3 size: 13 residues. Germline CDR1 DFQATT, CDR2 SNEGSKA (reference sequence). V lost 6 bases and J lost 8, with 17 bases in between. CDR3 coding DNA: TGCAGTGCGGAACGGGGGGCCAACGATGAGCAGTTCTTC. This encodes CSAERGANDEQFF.

The chain recombines TRBV5-1 with TRBJ1-2; no reliable D call. V lost 0 bases to trimming and J lost 3 bases, with 15 bases between them. Looked up from germline, CDR1 is SGHRS and CDR2 is YFSETQ. The CDR3 is 16 residues long. CDR3 region: CASSLASGEGDYGYTF. The CDR3 DNA sequence: TGCGCCAGCAGCTTGGCCTCAGGTGAGGGAGACTATGGCTACACCTTC.

This clonotype occurred many times. The genes are TRBV2 and TRBJ2-2, with D perhaps matching TRBD1 or TRBD2 (5 bases each). Germline values: CDR1 SNHLY, CDR2 FYNNEI. V dropped 5 bases and J dropped 0 bases, with 10 bases sitting between them. CDR3 length: 15 residues. As DNA, the CDR3 is TGTGCCAGCAGTAGGGACGGAACGAACACCGGGGAGCTGTTTTTT. This encodes CASSRDGTNTGELFF.

The chain joins TRBV14 to TRBJ1-3; tentatively, D is TRBD1 (5 bases). Deletions cut 7 bases from V and 8 bases from J, with 21 bases between. The germline gives CDR1 SGHDN, CDR2 FVKESK. The CDR3 length is 15 residues. In nucleotides, the CDR3 is TGTGCCAGCAAGGTTCAGGGCCTTCCTGGCTACACCATATATTTT. Translating it yields CASKVQGLPGYTIYF.

The chain combines TRBV7-3 with TRBJ1-5; D unresolved. V lost 2 bases, J lost 11 bases, and 13 bases lay in between. The CDR3 sequence is 13 residues long. Germline V gene lookup returns CDR1 SGHTA and CDR2 FQGTGA. CDR3 bases: TGTGCCAGCAGCTTATCTGGCGGGAAGACCCAGCATTTT. Protein sequence: CASSLSGGKTQHF. The complete variable domain, with remaining parts taken from reference TRBV7-3 and TRBJ1-5, reads GAGVSQTPSNKVTEKGKYVELRCDPISGHTALYWYRQSLGQGPEFLIYFQGTGAADDSGLPNDRFFAVRPEGSVSTLKIQRTERGDSAVYLCASSLSGGKTQHFGDGTRLSIL.

This clonotype has a count of ten or more. The genes are TRBV12-3 or TRBV12-4 and TRBJ2-5; no definite D call. V was clipped by 2 bases and J by 1 base, with 20 bases between them. The CDR3 has 18 amino acids. The CDR3 protein is CASSLNPPDGTTQETQYF. CDR3 DNA: TGTGCCAGCAGTTTAAATCCGCCCGACGGTACAACCCAAGAGACCCAGTACTTC.

Remarks on this clonotype: A much larger clone differs by one base, so this may be a read error. The chain recombines TRBV5-4 with TRBJ1-2; D is uncertain. Germline V gives CDR1 SGHNT, CDR2 YYREEE (reference sequence). V gave up 6 bases and J gave up 4 bases, with 13 bases separating them. The CDR3 extends over 13 amino acids. CDR3 nucleotides: TGTGCCAGCAAATCCGAAACAACCTATGGCTACACCTTC. Amino acids: CASKSETTYGYTF.

This clonotype appeared many times. This chain uses TRBV6-6 with TRBJ1-2, with TRBD1 matching 9 bases. V shed 6 bases and J 7 bases; nucleotides not matched to a gene: 6. Germline CDR1 reads MNHNY; CDR2 reads SVGAGI (reference sequence). The CDR3 has 13 residues. CDR3 DNA sequence: TGTGCCAGCAGACCGACAGGGGGTTTTGGCTACACCTTC. It encodes CASRPTGGFGYTF.

This clonotype was counted ten times or more. This chain joins TRBV11-2 and TRBJ1-2, with D perhaps TRBD1 (5 bases). Germline V gives CDR1 SGHAT, CDR2 FQNNGV. This CDR3 is 11 amino acids long. V gave up 8 bases and J gave up 1 base, with 5 bases separating them. This chain's CDR3 is CASGGNYGYTF. The CDR3 DNA sequence: TGTGCCAGCGGGGGTAACTATGGCTACACCTTC.

This clonotype was found many times. This sequence joins TRBV9 and TRBJ2-4; 7 bases fit TRBD1. This CDR3 is built from 12 residues. Germline CDR1 SGDLS, CDR2 YYNGEE. The junction had 3 bases not matched to a gene; V was cut back by 4 bases and J by 8 bases. Here the CDR3 reads CASSPTGDIQYF. CDR3 in DNA: TGTGCCAGCAGCCCCACAGGGGACATTCAGTACTTC.

This clonotype was found many times. CDR3 sequence: CASSYSPSSGNTIYF. The CDR3 nucleotides are TGTGCCAGCAGTTACTCCCCTAGCTCTGGAAACACCATATATTTT. The chain recombines TRBV6-5 with TRBJ1-3; no clear D. Germline CDR1 reads MNHEY; CDR2 reads SVGAGI. Trimming removed 0 bases at V and 0 bases at J, with 6 bases between. The CDR3 runs 15 residues.

This clonotype occurred many times. The chain has TRBV5-6 and TRBJ1-5, with 10 nucleotides matching TRBD1. This CDR3 spans 18 amino acids. Losses at the gene ends were 1 base for V and 0 bases for J; bases not matched to a gene: 7. Germline CDR1 and CDR2: SGHDT and YYEEEE. The CDR3 DNA reads as TGTGCCAGCAGCTTGTGGGGACAGGGGCCATATAGCAATCAGCCCCAGCATTTT. It yields the protein CASSLWGQGPYSNQPQHF.

Worth noting for this clonotype: A much more abundant neighbour one base away suggests this may be a read error. The J gene is TRBJ2-3, the V gene TRBV7-3; D perhaps matches TRBD1 (5 bases). Germline CDR1 and CDR2: SGHTA and FQGTGA. V was trimmed by 1 base and J by 5 bases, leaving 10 bases between them. The CDR3 loop spans 14 amino acids. The CDR3 nucleotides read TGTGCCAGCAGCTTAATGCAGGGTGAAGATACGCAGTATTTT. Protein sequence: CASSLMQGEDTQYF.

This clonotype has a count of ten or more. This chain joins TRBV28 and TRBJ1-3; D uncertain. The germline V and J ends were trimmed by 5 bases and 8 bases, with 7 bases remaining between them. The CDR3 loop spans 11 amino acids. CDR1 is MDHEN and CDR2 is SYDVKM in the germline V gene. CDR3 amino acids: CASSTQYTIYF. For the CDR3, the DNA is TGTGCCAGCAGTACACAGTACACCATATATTTT.

This chain connects TRBV20-1 to TRBJ1-5; TRBD1 might be the D (6 bases). The CDR3 is 12 amino acids. V lost 3 bases to trimming and J lost 14 bases, with 17 bases between them. The germline gives CDR1 DFQATT, CDR2 SNEGSKA (reference sequence). CDR3 protein: CSARTSGGYEHF. For the CDR3, the DNA is TGCAGTGCTAGGACTAGCGGGGGCTACGAGCATTTT.